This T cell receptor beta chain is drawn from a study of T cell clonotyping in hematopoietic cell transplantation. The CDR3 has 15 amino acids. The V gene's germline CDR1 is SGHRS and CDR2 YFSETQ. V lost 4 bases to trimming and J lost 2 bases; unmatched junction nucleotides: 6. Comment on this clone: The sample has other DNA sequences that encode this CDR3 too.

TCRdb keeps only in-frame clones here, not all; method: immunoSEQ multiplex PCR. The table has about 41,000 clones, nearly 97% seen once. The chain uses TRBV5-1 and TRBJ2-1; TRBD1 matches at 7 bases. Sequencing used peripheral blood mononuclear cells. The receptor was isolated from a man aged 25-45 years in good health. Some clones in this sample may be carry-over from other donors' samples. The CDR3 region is CASSPGQGAYNEQFF. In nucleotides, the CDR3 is TGCGCCAGCAGCCCCGGCCAGGGGGCCTACAATGAGCAGTTCTTC.